These 14 T cell receptor beta chains share one sample of origin, sequenced in a study of cytomegalovirus exposure and HLA in healthy donors. PCR primers comprised 60 Vbeta and 13 Jbeta primers. The protocol was immunoSEQ multiplex PCR, while the TCRdb copy is restricted to in-frame clones and leaves out a portion. This table has around 150,000 clones, 65% to 90% appearing once. What was sequenced was PBMCs. The source of these receptors is a man in his fifties in good health and CMV-seropositive.

The chain employs TRBV29-1 and TRBJ1-4; D is unresolved. The CDR3 is made up of 13 amino acids. Germline lookup yields CDR1 SQVTM and CDR2 ANQGSEA. Trimming left V 0 bases short and J 10 bases short, with 12 bases between. The CDR3: CSVEDLAGRKLFF. The CDR3 DNA follows: TGCAGCGTTGAAGACCTGGCCGGGAGAAAACTGTTTTTT.

The chain uses TRBV18 and TRBJ2-4, with D perhaps TRBD2 (6 bases). CDR3 size: 12 residues. Trimming cost V 3 bases and J 7 bases, with 7 bases left between them. Germline CDR1 reads KGHSH; CDR2 reads LQKENI. CDR3 residues: CASSPRGNIQYF. The CDR3, as DNA: TGTGCCAGCTCACCCCGGGGGAACATTCAGTACTTC.

This clone showed up just a few times. V and J are TRBV19 and TRBJ2-1, with D perhaps TRBD1 (6 bases). The CDR3 spans 14 residues. The germline V and J ends were trimmed by 4 bases and 4 bases, with 11 bases remaining between them. The germline CDR1 and CDR2 sequences are LNHDA and SQIVND (reference sequence). The CDR3 DNA reads as TGTGCCAGTAGTAGTCAGGGACAATACAATGAGCAGTTCTTC. It specifies CASSSQGQYNEQFF.

The rearrangement links TRBV7-3 to TRBJ2-2; D possibly corresponds to TRBD2 (5 bases). The CDR3 runs 16 residues. CDR1 and CDR2 from the germline V gene are SGHTA and FQGTGA. Trimming removed 5 bases at V and 0 bases at J, with 13 bases between. CDR3: CASSRLGGTNTGELFF. DNA of the CDR3: TGTGCCAGCAGCCGCCTAGGAGGAACGAACACCGGGGAGCTGTTTTTT.

The CDR3 reads CASSLWGDGYTF. DNA for the CDR3: TGCGCCAGCAGCTTATGGGGGGATGGCTACACCTTC. This chain uses TRBV5-1 with TRBJ1-2; possibly TRBD1 for D (5 bases). The CDR3 covers 12 residues. V lost 2 bases to trimming and J lost 6 bases, with 8 bases between them. The germline gives CDR1 SGHRS, CDR2 YFSETQ.

This rearrangement joins TRBV7-9 to TRBJ2-5; TRBD1 is a possible D gene (5 bases). CDR1 is SEHNR and CDR2 is FQNEAQ in the germline V gene (reference sequence). Deletions cut 4 bases from V and 5 bases from J, with 11 bases between. CDR3 length: 13 amino acids. DNA of the CDR3: TGTGCCAGCAGCTGGGGCTTAGGGGAGACCCAGTACTTC. As protein: CASSWGLGETQYF.

The rearrangement joins TRBV2 to TRBJ1-1; D perhaps matches TRBD1 (6 bases). The germline CDR1 and CDR2 sequences are SNHLY and FYNNEI. V shed 6 bases and J shed 1 base, with 15 bases lying between them. This CDR3 is 15 amino acids long. The CDR3 DNA sequence: TGTGCCAGCAGACCGCCAGGGGTGTCGAACACTGAAGCTTTCTTT. This gives the protein CASRPPGVSNTEAFF.

The chain uses TRBV6-1 and TRBJ2-5; the D is unclear. V was cut by 6 bases and J by 1 base, with 9 bases left in between. This CDR3 is 13 amino acids long. The germline gives CDR1 MNHNS, CDR2 SASEGT. The CDR3 sequence is CASSYGVQETQYF. CDR3 in DNA: TGTGCCAGCAGCTACGGAGTCCAAGAGACCCAGTACTTC.

CDR3 in DNA: TGTGCCAGCAGCTTAGGTGGACAGGGGGCGTACGAGCAGTACTTC. Translating gives CASSLGGQGAYEQYF. The V and J genes are TRBV13 and TRBJ2-7; 11 bases fit TRBD1. Germline loops: CDR1 PRHDT, CDR2 FYEKMQ (reference sequence). J lost 4 bases, V lost 0 bases, and 2 bases had no gene match. CDR3 length: 15 residues.

The V call is TRBV21-1, the J call TRBJ2-1; the D call TRBD2 from the table was never checked on the DNA. TRBV21-1 is a known pseudogene. CDR3 size: 20 residues. CDR3 nucleotide sequence: TGTGCCAGCAGCAAAGGGGCGGGGCCCCGAACCAAAAAACCCTACAATGAGCAGTTCTTC. It specifies CASSKGAGPRTKKPYNEQFF.

This clone was counted between two and nine times. This chain joins TRBV7-2 and TRBJ1-2, with D possibly matching TRBD1 (5 bases). V lost 4 bases, J lost 3 bases, and 18 bases lay in between. Looked up from germline, CDR1 is SGHTA and CDR2 is FQGNSA. The CDR3 has 16 residues. In DNA, the CDR3 is TGTGCCAGCAGCTACTCCGGGACGGGGGTCGACTATGGCTACACCTTC. It translates to CASSYSGTGVDYGYTF. The full variable domain, completed using reference TRBV7-2 and TRBJ1-2, is GAGVSQSPSNKVTEKGKDVELRCDPISGHTALYWYRQSLGQGLEFLIYFQGNSAPDKSGLPSDRFSAERTGGSVSTLTIQRTQQEDSAVYLCASSYSGTGVDYGYTFGSGTRLTVV.

The rearrangement links TRBV6-4 to TRBJ2-3, with TRBD1 as a possible D gene (6 bases). Trimming removed 5 bases at V and 2 bases at J, with 8 bases between. CDR1 MRHNA and CDR2 SNTAGT come from the germline V gene. The length of the CDR3 is 13 residues. CDR3 coding DNA: TGTGCCAGCAGTTACAGGGACACAGATACGCAGTATTTT. It codes for CASSYRDTDTQYF.

This clone appeared a few times. The chain is built from TRBV5-1 and TRBJ2-1, with D uncertain. CDR3 length: 14 residues. The germline V gene encodes CDR1 SGHRS and CDR2 YFSETQ. V gave up 0 bases and J gave up 8 bases, with 12 bases separating them. CDR3 protein: CASSLAQVQDEQFF. Here the CDR3 DNA reads TGCGCCAGCAGCTTGGCTCAGGTGCAGGATGAGCAGTTCTTC.

J is TRBJ2-1 and V is TRBV29-1, with a possible D match to TRBD2 (5 bases). V was cut by 1 base and J by 7 bases, with 20 bases left in between. The CDR3 extends over 16 amino acids. The germline CDR1 and CDR2 sequences are SQVTM and ANQGSEA. The CDR3 here is CSVEVIAAPGGNEQFF. The CDR3 DNA sequence: TGCAGCGTTGAAGTTATAGCAGCGCCTGGAGGAAATGAGCAGTTCTTC.